This TCR beta chain originates from a study of vaccination and CD4 T cells after COVID-19. Study details: Sampling post-COVID took place a median roughly 93 days after diagnosis (range 35 to 161).

Cultured CD4+ T-cell DNA underwent Oncomine TCR Beta short-read sequencing. Genomic DNA was drawn out of CD4+ T cells grown in culture. Each CDR3 protein gets one entry after TCRdb re-called the PCR reads with MiXCR. Of about 2,800 distinct CDR3 sequences listed, 84% are singletons. This clonotype turned up a few times. Antigen: not known. Germline values: CDR1 DFQATT, CDR2 SNEGSKA (reference sequence). The V end lost 0 bases, the J end lost 2 bases, and 10 bases lay between the germline ends. The CDR3 totals 14 residues. Indicated treatment: roughly 10-day PBMC culture with coronavirus spike peptide pools or control peptides (ViraFEST assay).

This chain uses TRBV20-1 with TRBJ1-2; possibly TRBD1 for D (6 bases). The clonotype was recovered from a human donor who had recovered from COVID-19. The specimen was CD4+ T cells from blood, cultured in vitro. The CDR3, as DNA: TGCAGTGCTAGAGATCCGGGGGCGAACTATGGCTACACCTTC. Translated, it gives CSARDPGANYGYTF.